This TCR beta chain was obtained from a study of blood T cell repertoires in COVID-19 (dated by TCRdb to about 2020). Study-wide context: Collaborator samples came from the United States, Italy and Spain and covered acute and convalescent phases of COVID-19. Subjects who had been exposed to COVID-19, were actively infected with it, or had recovered from it provided the deeply sampled blood TCRbeta repertoires that made up the dataset. A de-identified subject ID, COVID-19 status, age in years and sex were almost always included in the sample metadata. A freely available public database, intended as a resource for researchers studying the immune response to SARS-CoV-2, is where the repertoires were released. The prospective study material was composed of cDNA or gDNA derived from T cells, B-cell-depleted T cells, or PBMCs. Samples were obtained from the ongoing ImmuneRACE study (first 160 participants) and from about 1,300 subjects provided by 6 global collaborators. Where available, HLA class I and class II types were taken from metadata supplied by the sample provider and were not determined by assay-based typing.

This clone was seen once. Its antigen has not been determined. Base qualities are not at hand, and no much larger clone is one base apart. General findings and caveats noted by the study authors: The quantity of clinical and demographic metadata differed by source and by participant and was supplied without curation.

A second Seattle source provided samples from volunteer blood donors who had recovered from COVID-19. Each collaborating institution followed its own protocols to collect whole blood in K2EDTA tubes. For TCRbeta analysis, collaborators shipped samples in one of three forms: frozen whole blood, isolated PBMCs, or DNA extracted from either of those sample types. TCRbeta CDR3 regions were amplified from genomic DNA using the immunoSEQ Assay, a bias-controlled multiplex PCR. Per the authors' processing: Within the assay, amplification of reference gene primers was used to estimate how many nucleated cells each sample contained. To quantify the absolute abundance of each unique TCRbeta CDR3 rearrangement, sequence reads were collapsed and filtered. Productive Simpson clonality was computed per sample as the square root of Simpson's diversity index over productive rearrangements. TCRdb's version of the immuneACCESS table is confined to in-frame rearrangements and falls short of the full clone set. An unresolved V gene accounts for under half of the shortfall where checked; the remainder is of unknown origin. V and J calls and clone size are given by that table; D and trimming were obtained from the DNA. The sample contains fewer than 200,000 clones, more than 75% of them found a single time. The ten largest account for 2% to 2.5% of the sample.

The clonotype originates from a man in his forties or fifties who had recovered from COVID-19. The specimen was peripheral blood.

The CDR3 protein is CASSLAGSGNTYEQYF. The sequenced DNA is TGTGCCAGCAGCTTAGCAGGTAGCGGGAACACCTACGAGCAGTACTTC. The sequence joins TRBV13 to TRBJ2-7, with 8 bases aligning to TRBD2. The junction shows trimming of 1 base on V and 2 bases on J, and the gene matches do not reach 7 bases of it. Its CDR3 holds 16 amino acids, cysteine through phenylalanine. Just the 48-base CDR3 DNA is kept, in frame starting at base 1. From the germline V gene (reference sequence), CDR1 is PRHDT and CDR2 is FYEKMQ.